What follows are 21 T cell receptor beta chains derived from one specimen sequenced in a study of blood T cell repertoires in COVID-19. The method was immunoSEQ multiplex PCR; TCRdb's version includes in-frame clones alone and lacks a portion of them. The sample consists of 95,000 to 150,000 clones, 90% of them appearing once. Sequencing was carried out using peripheral blood. These receptors were obtained from a woman aged 55-69 years with COVID-19, enrolled during active disease.

The chain recombines TRBV15 with TRBJ2-3; D may be TRBD2 (7 bases). The V end lost 5 bases, the J end lost 0 bases, and 12 bases lay between the germline ends. Germline V gene sequence: CDR1 LNHNV, CDR2 YYDKDF (reference sequence). The length of the CDR3 is 15 residues. The CDR3, as DNA: TGTGCCACCAGCGAGGGGGGGATAAGCACAGATACGCAGTATTTT. It specifies CATSEGGISTDTQYF.

This clone was detected once. The chain carries TRBV4-3 and TRBJ1-1, with D maybe TRBD1 (6 bases). V lost 1 base and J lost 9, with 27 bases in between. CDR3 length: 18 amino acids. Germline V lookup: CDR1 LGHNA, CDR2 YSLEER. CDR3 DNA: TGCGCCAGCAGCCAAGGGGCCTCCGGGACAATTCTAGGGAACCAAGCTTTCTTT. Residues: CASSQGASGTILGNQAFF.

The chain carries TRBV9 and TRBJ2-6; 13 bases match TRBD2. V lost 3 bases to trimming and J lost 2 bases; unmatched junction nucleotides: 5. Germline CDR1 is SGDLS and CDR2 is YYNGEE. This CDR3 contains 18 residues. The CDR3 sequence: CASSALLAGGPGANVLTF. CDR3 sequence (DNA): TGTGCCAGCAGCGCTTTACTAGCGGGGGGGCCTGGGGCCAACGTCCTGACTTTC.

CDR3 nucleotides: TGTGCCAGCAGTGTTTGTTATATTCTTTACGAGCAGTACTTC. Its protein product is CASSVCYILYEQYF. This rearrangement joins TRBV6-4 to TRBJ2-7; D gene uncertain. Trimming removed 4 bases from V and 4 bases from J, with 14 bases in between. CDR1 and CDR2 (germline): MRHNA, SNTAGT. The CDR3 is 14 residues long.

The chain joins TRBV7-9 to TRBJ1-3; D is ambiguous. Trimming shortened V by 5 bases and J by 4 bases, and 15 bases separated the two germline ends. The CDR3 extends over 15 amino acids. The germline CDR1 and CDR2 sequences are SEHNR and FQNEAQ (reference sequence). The CDR3 loop is CASSRRYGLGNTIYF. The DNA for the CDR3 is TGTGCCAGCAGCCGTAGATACGGGTTGGGAAACACCATATATTTT.

In DNA form, the CDR3 reads TGTGCCAGCAGTTACTCGGGGAGGACAGGGAGCTCCTACGAGCAGTACTTC. Its translation is CASSYSGRTGSSYEQYF. The chain carries TRBV6-2 or TRBV6-3 and TRBJ2-7, with TRBD1 matching over 8 bases. With 0 bases clipped from V and 0 bases from J, the junction kept 7 bases outside the gene matches. The CDR3 runs 17 residues. Germline values: CDR1 MNHEY, CDR2 SVGEGT.

The rearrangement uses TRBV5-4 and TRBJ2-7; 10 nucleotides agree with TRBD1. Germline V lookup: CDR1 SGHNT, CDR2 YYREEE (reference sequence). The CDR3 totals 17 residues. V shed 2 bases, J shed 1 base, and the junction held 9 bases outside the gene matches. DNA of the CDR3: TGTGCCAGCAGCTTCGGACAGGGGGATCTCCGATCCTACGAGCAGTACTTC. As protein: CASSFGQGDLRSYEQYF.

The chain is built from TRBV11-2 and TRBJ1-2, with TRBD1 identical over 8 bases. CDR1 and CDR2 from the germline V gene are SGHAT and FQNNGV. This CDR3 region has 18 residues. V lost 2 bases, J lost 2 bases, and 13 bases stayed unmatched. CDR3 DNA sequence: TGTGCCAGCAGCTTATCCCCTTATCTGACAGGGGCCAACTATGGCTACACCTTC. This codes for CASSLSPYLTGANYGYTF.

The CDR3: CASRQGNTGELFF. In DNA form, the CDR3 reads TGTGCCAGCAGACAGGGAAACACCGGGGAGCTGTTTTTT. V usage is TRBV6-5 and J usage is TRBJ2-2; the D gene is possibly TRBD1 (6 bases). The V gene's germline CDR1 is MNHEY and CDR2 SVGAGI. Trimming removed 6 bases from V and 2 bases from J, with 7 bases in between. The CDR3 has 13 residues.

This clone was seen a single time. The chain recombines TRBV19 with TRBJ1-4, with TRBD1 matching over 8 bases. Germline CDR1 reads LNHDA; CDR2 reads SQIVND (reference sequence). The CDR3 spans 16 residues. The trim removed 5 bases at V and 3 bases at J, leaving 8 bases unmatched. In DNA, the CDR3 is TGTGCCAGTAGTGACAGGGGCGGCTCGGCTAATGAAAAACTGTTTTTT. Translation: CASSDRGGSANEKLFF.

This clone was counted a few times. The rearrangement joins TRBV25-1 to TRBJ2-7; maybe TRBD2 (5 bases). This CDR3 is 13 amino acids long. Germline values: CDR1 MGHDK, CDR2 SYGVNS. V was pared by 8 bases and J by 2 bases, with 13 bases between. CDR3 DNA sequence: TGTGCCAGCCGGGATTCTGCGACCTACGAGCAGTACTTC. It encodes CASRDSATYEQYF.

The gene calls are TRBV25-1 and TRBJ1-1, with D perhaps TRBD1 (5 bases). CDR3 size: 11 residues. V gave up 7 bases and J gave up 5 bases, with 8 bases separating them. CDR1 is MGHDK, CDR2 SYGVNS, per germline. The chain's CDR3 is CASTGGTEAFF. Here the CDR3 DNA reads TGTGCCAGCACGGGGGGAACTGAAGCTTTCTTT.

This rearrangement joins TRBV2 to TRBJ1-4; weak D call: TRBD1 (5 bases). The CDR3 totals 11 residues. The V end was cut by 7 bases, the J end by 5 bases, with 5 bases between. Per the germline V gene, CDR1 is SNHLY and CDR2 is FYNNEI. The CDR3 nucleotides are TGTGCCAGCACAGGGAATGAAAAACTGTTTTTT. As protein: CASTGNEKLFF.

The chain uses TRBV5-6 and TRBJ1-5; D unresolved. The V and J ends lost 4 bases and 4 bases respectively, with 12 bases between them. In germline, CDR1 is SGHDT, CDR2 YYEEEE. There are 14 residues in the CDR3. As DNA, the CDR3 is TGTGCCAGCAGCCAGATGACCGGGAATCAGCCCCAGCATTTT. Translated, it gives CASSQMTGNQPQHF.

The chain has TRBV11-1 and TRBJ2-4; TRBD1 agrees at 8 bases. With V trimmed by 5 bases and J by 8 bases, 5 bases remained unmatched. Germline CDR1 SGHAT, CDR2 FQDESV (reference sequence). This CDR3 spans 13 amino acids. As DNA, the CDR3 is TGTGCCAGCAGCGCAGACAGGGGCGACATTCAGTACTTC. Translated: CASSADRGDIQYF.

The CDR3 DNA is TGCGCCAGCGCGAAATTTGCAACTAATGAAAAACTGTTTTTT. Amino acid sequence: CASAKFATNEKLFF. This chain links TRBV5-1 with TRBJ1-4, with no clear D. V was pared by 7 bases and J by 0 bases, with 10 bases between. Germline lookup yields CDR1 SGHRS and CDR2 YFSETQ. The CDR3 runs to 14 residues.

This chain links TRBV12-5 with TRBJ2-5, with D possibly matching TRBD1 (6 bases). V was cut by 6 bases and J by 2 bases, with 10 bases left in between. CDR3 length equals 13 residues. Germline assignment: CDR1 LGHNT and CDR2 FRNRAP. CDR3 DNA sequence: TGTGCTAGTGGCAGGGACACGCAAGAGACCCAGTACTTC. This sequence encodes CASGRDTQETQYF.

This chain links TRBV7-3 with TRBJ2-3; a possible D gene is TRBD2 (6 bases). Germline lookup yields CDR1 SGHTA and CDR2 FQGTGA. Trimming left V 5 bases short and J 1 base short, with 19 bases between. This CDR3 spans 17 amino acids. The CDR3 bases are TGTGCCAGCAGCCGCCTGGGGGGTCATGGGGGCACAGATACGCAGTATTTT. Protein product: CASSRLGGHGGTDTQYF.

V and J are TRBV7-3 and TRBJ2-1, with 11 bases that match TRBD2. The trim removed 5 bases at V and 5 bases at J, leaving 5 bases unmatched. The germline CDR1 and CDR2 sequences are SGHTA and FQGTGA. The CDR3 extends over 15 amino acids. DNA for the CDR3: TGTGCCAGCAGCGAACTAGCGGGGGCGCACAATGAGCAGTTCTTC. It translates to CASSELAGAHNEQFF.

The chain carries TRBV3-1 (or the pseudogene TRBV3-2) and TRBJ2-7; D may be TRBD2 (5 bases). The length of the CDR3 is 13 residues. The V gene's germline CDR1 is LGHDT and CDR2 YNNKEL (reference sequence). V lost 8 bases and J lost 0, with 11 bases in between. The CDR3 loop is CASGSRDSYEQYF. The CDR3 nucleotides read TGTGCCAGCGGATCCCGGGACTCCTACGAGCAGTACTTC.

The J gene is TRBJ1-1, the V gene TRBV19; D is perhaps TRBD1 (5 bases). Germline V gene lookup returns CDR1 LNHDA and CDR2 SQIVND (reference sequence). V was cut by 5 bases and J by 7 bases, with 17 bases left in between. The CDR3 contains 14 residues. CDR3 protein: CASSQGFVVDEAFF. The CDR3 DNA reads TGTGCCAGTAGTCAGGGATTCGTCGTGGATGAAGCTTTCTTT. The complete variable domain, with remaining parts taken from reference TRBV19 and TRBJ1-1, reads DGGITQSPKYLFRKEGQNVTLSCEQNLNHDAMYWYRQDPGQGLRLIYYSQIVNDFQKGDIAEGYSVSREKKESFPLTVTSAQKNPTAFYLCASSQGFVVDEAFFGQGTRLTVV.